The 7 T cell receptor beta chains below all came from one sample that was sequenced in a study of radiotherapy plus CTLA-4 blockade in lung cancer. Data came from immunoSEQ multiplex PCR; TCRdb stores just in-frame clones and leaves some out. The sample includes 58,000 or so clones, 70% to 85% of them seen just once. Sequenced here: peripheral blood, sampled from a patient treated with radiotherapy plus ipilimumab. The receptors stem from a human donor with non-small cell lung cancer who had a complete response to radiotherapy plus ipilimumab.

The genes are TRBV5-1 and TRBJ2-7; D is possibly TRBD1 (5 bases). Trimming stripped 1 base from V and 4 bases from J, with 15 bases between. Germline values: CDR1 SGHRS, CDR2 YFSETQ. This CDR3 spans 15 amino acids. CDR3 sequence reads: CASSLRAGQEYEQYF. The CDR3 DNA is TGCGCCAGCAGCTTGAGGGCAGGGCAAGAGTACGAGCAGTACTTC.

The CDR3 spells CASSLAGYPYQETQYF. CDR3 nucleotide sequence: TGTGCCAGCAGCTTGGCCGGGTACCCGTACCAAGAGACCCAGTACTTC. This chain joins TRBV5-4 and TRBJ2-5; the D is unclear. In germline, CDR1 is SGHNT, CDR2 YYREEE (reference sequence). V lost 0 bases and J lost 0, with 12 bases in between. The CDR3 contains 16 residues. Drawing the rest from reference TRBV5-4 and TRBJ2-5, the complete variable domain is ETGVTQSPTHLIKTRGQQVTLRCSSQSGHNTVSWYQQALGQGPQFIFQYYREEENGRGNFPPRFSGLQFPNYSSELNVNALELDDSALYLCASSLAGYPYQETQYFGPGTRLLVL.

The V call is TRBV30, the J call TRBJ1-5; no reliable D call. The ends were cut back, 1 base at V and 4 bases at J, with 8 bases in the middle. The CDR3 length is 13 residues. The V gene's germline CDR1 is GTSNPN and CDR2 SVGIG (reference sequence). The CDR3 region is CAWSAQPNQPQHF. The CDR3, as DNA: TGTGCCTGGAGTGCACAGCCAAATCAGCCCCAGCATTTT.

This chain's CDR3 is CAIGEGQNTEAFF. Written as DNA, the CDR3 is TGTGCCATCGGGGAGGGACAGAACACTGAAGCTTTCTTT. The rearrangement joins TRBV10-3 to TRBJ1-1, with a possible D match to TRBD1 (6 bases). Germline values: CDR1 ENHRY, CDR2 SYGVKD. This CDR3 spans 13 amino acids. With 8 bases removed from V and 1 base from J, the gap between germline ends came to 11 bases.

The V call is TRBV4-1, the J call TRBJ2-2, with 9 bases aligning to TRBD1. The junction had 12 bases not matched to a gene; V was cut back by 1 base and J by 3 bases. CDR1 and CDR2 (germline): MGHRA, YSYEKL. This CDR3 spans 19 amino acids. The chain's CDR3 is CASSQGLFTNRGHTGELFF. The CDR3 bases are TGCGCCAGCAGCCAAGGACTTTTTACAAACAGGGGGCACACCGGGGAGCTGTTTTTT.

This CDR3 reads CASSFRGIHEQYF. The CDR3 region has the DNA TGTGCCAGCAGCTTCCGGGGGATCCACGAGCAGTACTTC. The chain is built from TRBV11-2 and TRBJ2-7; D may be TRBD2 (6 bases). This CDR3 region has 13 residues. V lost 3 bases, J lost 5 bases, and 11 bases lay in between. Germline assignment: CDR1 SGHAT and CDR2 FQNNGV.

The CDR3 loop reads CASSEARRDSYGYTF. CDR3 in DNA: TGTGCCAGCAGTGAGGCCCGTCGGGATAGCTATGGCTACACCTTC. The chain is built from TRBV2 and TRBJ1-2, with D uncertain. Trimming pared 3 bases from V and 4 bases from J, leaving 15 bases between. Germline CDR1 is SNHLY and CDR2 is FYNNEI. The CDR3 is 15 residues long. The full variable domain, in which reference TRBV2 and TRBJ1-2 provide the parts outside the CDR3, is EPEVTQTPSHQVTQMGQEVILRCVPISNHLYFYWYRQILGQKVEFLVSFYNNEISEKSEIFDDQFSVERPDGSNFTLKIRSTKLEDSAMYFCASSEARRDSYGYTFGSGTRLTVV.